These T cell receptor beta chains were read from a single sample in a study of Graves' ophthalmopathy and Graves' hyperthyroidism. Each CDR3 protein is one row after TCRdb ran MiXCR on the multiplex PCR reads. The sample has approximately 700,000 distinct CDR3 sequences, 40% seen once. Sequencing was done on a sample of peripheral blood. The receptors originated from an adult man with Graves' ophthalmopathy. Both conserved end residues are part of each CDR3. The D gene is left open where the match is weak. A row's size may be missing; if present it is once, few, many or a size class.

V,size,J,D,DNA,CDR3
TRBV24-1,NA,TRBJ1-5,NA,TGTGCCAGCAGTTCCACGGGAGGAGGCAATCAGCCCCAGCTTTTT,CASSSTGGGNQPQLF
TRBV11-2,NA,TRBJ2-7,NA,TGTGCCAGCAGCCCACGGGGCGGGACGACTTCCTACGAGCAGTACTTC,CASSPRGGTTSYEQYF
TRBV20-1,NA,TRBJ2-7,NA,TGCAGTGCTAGAGAACAGGGTACCTACGAGCAGTACTTC,CSAREQGTYEQYF
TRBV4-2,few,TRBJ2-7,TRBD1,TGTGCCAGCAGCCAAGGCCGGGACAGCGAGGGGTACGAGCAGTACTTC,CASSQGRDSEGYEQYF
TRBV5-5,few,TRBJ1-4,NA,TGTGCCAGCTCCAGCGTGGGGGCAACTAATGAAAAACTGTTTTTT,CASSSVGATNEKLFF
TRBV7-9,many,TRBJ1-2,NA,TGTGCCAGCAGCTTAGTCGTGACTGATTATGGCTACACCTTC,CASSLVVTDYGYTF
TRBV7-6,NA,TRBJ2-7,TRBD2,TGTGCCAGCAGTAAAATGGGACTAGCGGGGCAGTACGAGCAGTACTTC,CASSKMGLAGQYEQYF
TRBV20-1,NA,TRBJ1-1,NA,TGCAGTGCTGATTCTGTGAACACTGAAGCTTTCTTT,CSADSVNTEAFF
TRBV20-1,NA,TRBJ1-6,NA,TGCAGTGCTAGAGATTCGGGGCAGGGCGCCGATTCACCCCTCCACTTT,CSARDSGQGADSPLHF
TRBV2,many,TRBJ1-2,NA,TGTGCCAGCAGTGACAGGGATGCGGTCTATGGCTACACCTTC,CASSDRDAVYGYTF
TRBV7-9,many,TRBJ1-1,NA,TGTGCCAGCAGCTTGACAGTTGATGAAGCTTTCTTT,CASSLTVDEAFF
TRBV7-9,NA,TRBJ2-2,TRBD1,TGTGCCAGCAGAATAACCGGGACAGCGAACACCGGGGAGCTGTTTTTT,CASRITGTANTGELFF
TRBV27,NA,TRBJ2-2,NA,TGTGCCAGCAGTTTATCTAACGGGGAGCTGTTTTTT,CASSLSNGELFF
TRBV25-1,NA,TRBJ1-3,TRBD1,TGTGCCAGCAGTGAAGACAGGGTGCCTTTT,CASSEDRVPF
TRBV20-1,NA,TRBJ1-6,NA,TGCAGTGCTAGAGATAGTCTCTCGGGGAGTAATTCACCCCTCCACTTT,CSARDSLSGSNSPLHF
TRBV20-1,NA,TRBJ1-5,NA,TGCAGTGCCAAAGACGGGCAGCCCAATCAGCCCCAGCATTTT,CSAKDGQPNQPQHF
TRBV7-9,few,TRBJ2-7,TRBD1,TGTGCCAGCAGCTCGCCGACAGGGGGCTATTACGAGCAGTACTTC,CASSSPTGGYYEQYF
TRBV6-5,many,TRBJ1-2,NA,TGTGCCAGCAGTACGTACAGCCCTAACTATGGCTACACCTTC,CASSTYSPNYGYTF
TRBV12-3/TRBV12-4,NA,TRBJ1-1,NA,TGTGCCAGCAGTTTACTCGGGGGGGACGTGAACACTGAAGCTTTCTTT,CASSLLGGDVNTEAFF
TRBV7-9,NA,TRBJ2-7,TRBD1,TGTGCCAGCAGCCCCGTGACAGGGGGCCATCCCTACGAGCAGTACTTC,CASSPVTGGHPYEQYF
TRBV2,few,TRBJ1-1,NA,TGTGCCAGCAGTCTCACCGGGATTATGAGCACTGAAGCTTTCTTT,CASSLTGIMSTEAFF
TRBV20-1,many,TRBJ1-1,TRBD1,TGCAGTGCTAGAGACCACAGGGGCGTGACTGAAGCTTTCTTT,CSARDHRGVTEAFF
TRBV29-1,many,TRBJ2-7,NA,TGCAGCGTCATAAAGGGACGGAGTCTCGGGCAGTACTTC,CSVIKGRSLGQYF
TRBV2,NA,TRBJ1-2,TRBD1,TGTGCCAGCGTGGACGTCCCGGGACAGGGGAACTATGGCTACACCTTC,CASVDVPGQGNYGYTF
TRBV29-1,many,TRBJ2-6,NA,TGCAGCGTTGAAGACTCCGTGATAACTGGGGCCAACGTCCTGACTTTC,CSVEDSVITGANVLTF
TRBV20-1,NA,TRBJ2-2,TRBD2,TGCAGTGCCGGGGGACTAGCGGACGCGAACACCGGGGAGCTGTTTTTT,CSAGGLADANTGELFF
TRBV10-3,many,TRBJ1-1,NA,TGTGCCATCAGTGTGGGCAGCCTCACTGAAGCTTTCTTT,CAISVGSLTEAFF
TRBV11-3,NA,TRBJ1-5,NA,TGTGCCAGCCCTCGGGGACTTGACAGTAGCAATCAGCCCCAGCATTTT,CASPRGLDSSNQPQHF
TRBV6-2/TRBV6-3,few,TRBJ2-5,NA,TGTGCCAGCAGTTTGAGACTAGGGGAAGAGACCCAGTACTTC,CASSLRLGEETQYF
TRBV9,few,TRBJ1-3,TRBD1,TGTGCCAGCAGCCCCCGACAGGGAACACGGGACACCATATATTTT,CASSPRQGTRDTIYF
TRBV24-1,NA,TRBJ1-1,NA,TGTGCCAGCAGTTTTAGGGGCTTGGGAGTCAACACTGAAGCTTTCTTT,CASSFRGLGVNTEAFF
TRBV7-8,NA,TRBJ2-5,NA,TGTGCCAGCAAATCGCCCGGGGGCCTGGAGGTACAAGAGACCCAGTACTTC,CASKSPGGLEVQETQYF
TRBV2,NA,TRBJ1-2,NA,TGTGCCAGCATCGGTCCGGGTCATGGCTACACCTTC,CASIGPGHGYTF
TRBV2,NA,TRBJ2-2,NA,TGTGCCAGCACGAAGACAGAGAACACCGGGGAGCTGTTTTTT,CASTKTENTGELFF
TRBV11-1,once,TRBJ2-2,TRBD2,TGTGCCAGCAGCCTAGCGGGAGTAGTTACCGGGGAGCTGTTTTTT,CASSLAGVVTGELFF
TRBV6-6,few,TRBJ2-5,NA,TGTGCCAGCAGTGATCGGATCCGACAAGAGACCCAGTACTTC,CASSDRIRQETQYF
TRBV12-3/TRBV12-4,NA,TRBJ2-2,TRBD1,TGTGCCAGCAGAATGACAGGGGACACCGGGGAGCTGTTTTTT,CASRMTGDTGELFF
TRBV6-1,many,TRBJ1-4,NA,TGTGCCAGCAGTGCGGAGGGTATCGAAAAACTGTTTTTT,CASSAEGIEKLFF
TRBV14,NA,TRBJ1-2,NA,TGTGCCAGCAGCCAAGGGGGCGGGGCCGGGGGCTACACCTTC,CASSQGGGAGGYTF
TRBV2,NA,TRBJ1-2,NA,TGTGCCAGCAGTCAGCCGGGGGAGGGTAACTATGGCTACACCTTC,CASSQPGEGNYGYTF
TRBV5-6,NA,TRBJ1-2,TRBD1,TGTGCCAGCGGTGTGTCAGGGGGCGGCTATGGCTACACCTTC,CASGVSGGGYGYTF
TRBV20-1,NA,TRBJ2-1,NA,TGCAGTGCTAGAAAGGGGGGGAACTATGGCTATGAGCAGTTCTTC,CSARKGGNYGYEQFF
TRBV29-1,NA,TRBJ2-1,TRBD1,TGCAGCGTTGAGGAACCGGACAGGGAGGTATACAATGAGCAGTTCTTC,CSVEEPDREVYNEQFF
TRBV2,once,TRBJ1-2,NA,TGTGCCAGCAGTGACACAGGGACACGAGGCTACACCTTC,CASSDTGTRGYTF
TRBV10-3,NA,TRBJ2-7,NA,TGTGCCATCAGTGATACACAGGGGGGGAACGAGCAGTACTTC,CAISDTQGGNEQYF
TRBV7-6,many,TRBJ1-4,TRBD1,TGTGCCAGCAGCCCAGGACAGGGTGCTAATGAAAAACTGTTTTTT,CASSPGQGANEKLFF
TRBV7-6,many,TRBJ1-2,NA,TGTGCCAGCAGCTTAATGCCGGGAAACTATGGCTACACCTTC,CASSLMPGNYGYTF
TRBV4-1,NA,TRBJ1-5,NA,TGCGCCAGCAGCCAAGGACCGACACGCAATCAGCCCCAGCATTTT,CASSQGPTRNQPQHF
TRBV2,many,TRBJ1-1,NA,TGTGCCAGCAGCAAGGGACAGAACACTGAAGCTTTCTTT,CASSKGQNTEAFF
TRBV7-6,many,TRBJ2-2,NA,TGTGCCAGCAGCCAATCCACAGGGAAGACCGGGGAGCTGTTTTTT,CASSQSTGKTGELFF
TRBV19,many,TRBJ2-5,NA,TGTGCCAGTAGTAGCCAGACCAAAGAGACCCAGTACTTC,CASSSQTKETQYF
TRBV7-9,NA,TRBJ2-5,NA,TGTGCCAGCAGCGGCTCCGGCCCCCAAGAGACCCAGTACTTC,CASSGSGPQETQYF
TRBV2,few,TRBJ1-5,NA,TGTGCCAGCAGTGCCCCTGGAAACAGAAGGGCTTATCAGCCCCAGCATTTT,CASSAPGNRRAYQPQHF